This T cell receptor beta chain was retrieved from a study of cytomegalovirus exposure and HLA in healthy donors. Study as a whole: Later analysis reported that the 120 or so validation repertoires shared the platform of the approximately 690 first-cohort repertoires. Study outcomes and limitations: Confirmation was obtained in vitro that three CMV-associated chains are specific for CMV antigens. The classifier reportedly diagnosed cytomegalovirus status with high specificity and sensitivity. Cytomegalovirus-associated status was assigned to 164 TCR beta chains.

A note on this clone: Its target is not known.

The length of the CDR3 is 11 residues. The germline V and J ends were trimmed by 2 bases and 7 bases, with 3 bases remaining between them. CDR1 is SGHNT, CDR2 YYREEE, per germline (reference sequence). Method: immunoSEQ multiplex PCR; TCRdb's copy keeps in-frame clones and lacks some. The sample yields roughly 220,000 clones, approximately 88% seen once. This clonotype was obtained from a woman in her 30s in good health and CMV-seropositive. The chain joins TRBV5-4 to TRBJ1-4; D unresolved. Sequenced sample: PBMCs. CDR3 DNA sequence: TGTGCCAGCAGCTTCGGTGAAAAACTGTTTTTT. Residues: CASSFGEKLFF.